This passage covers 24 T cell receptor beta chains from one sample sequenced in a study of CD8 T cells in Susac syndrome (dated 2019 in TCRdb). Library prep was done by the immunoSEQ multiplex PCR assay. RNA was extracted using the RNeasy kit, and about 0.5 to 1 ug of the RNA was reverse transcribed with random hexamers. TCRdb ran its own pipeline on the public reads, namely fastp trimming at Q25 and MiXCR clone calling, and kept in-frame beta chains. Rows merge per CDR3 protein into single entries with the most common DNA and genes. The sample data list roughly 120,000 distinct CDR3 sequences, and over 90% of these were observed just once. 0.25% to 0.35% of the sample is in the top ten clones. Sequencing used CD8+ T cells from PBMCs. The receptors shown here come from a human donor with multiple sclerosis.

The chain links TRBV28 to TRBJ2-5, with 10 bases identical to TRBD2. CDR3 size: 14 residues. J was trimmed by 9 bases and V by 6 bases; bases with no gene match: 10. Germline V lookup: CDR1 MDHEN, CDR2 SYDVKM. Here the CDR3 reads CASRGLAPGRAQYF. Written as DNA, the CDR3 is TGTGCCAGCAGGGGACTAGCGCCCGGTCGGGCCCAGTACTTC.

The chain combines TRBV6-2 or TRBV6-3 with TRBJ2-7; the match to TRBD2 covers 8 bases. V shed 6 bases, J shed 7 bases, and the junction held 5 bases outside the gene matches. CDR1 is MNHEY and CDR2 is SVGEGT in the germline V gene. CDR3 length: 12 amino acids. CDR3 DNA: TGTGCCAGCAGGCCCTCGGGGGGGGAGCAGTACTTC. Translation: CASRPSGGEQYF.

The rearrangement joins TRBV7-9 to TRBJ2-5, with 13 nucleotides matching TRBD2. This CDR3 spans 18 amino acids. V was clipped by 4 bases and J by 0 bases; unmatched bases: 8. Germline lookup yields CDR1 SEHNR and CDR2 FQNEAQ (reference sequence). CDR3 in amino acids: CASSSNPGLAGYQETQYF. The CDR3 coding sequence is TGTGCCAGCAGCTCGAATCCGGGACTAGCGGGATACCAAGAGACCCAGTACTTC.

The CDR3 region is CASSQDPGLAGDEQFF. CDR3 DNA sequence: TGCGCCAGCAGCCAAGATCCCGGACTAGCGGGCGATGAGCAGTTCTTC. The chain carries TRBV4-1 and TRBJ2-1, with 11 positions matching TRBD2. Germline loops: CDR1 MGHRA, CDR2 YSYEKL. Losses at the gene ends were 0 bases for V and 8 bases for J; bases not matched to a gene: 6. This CDR3 is built from 16 residues.

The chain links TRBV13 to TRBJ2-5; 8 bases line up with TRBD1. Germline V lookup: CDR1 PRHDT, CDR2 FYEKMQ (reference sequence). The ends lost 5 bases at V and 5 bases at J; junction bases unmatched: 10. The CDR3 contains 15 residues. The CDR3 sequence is CASSRRTGSWETQYF. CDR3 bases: TGTGCCAGCAGCCGAAGGACAGGGTCTTGGGAGACCCAGTACTTC. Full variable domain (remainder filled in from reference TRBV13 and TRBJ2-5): AAGVIQSPRHLIKEKRETATLKCYPIPRHDTVYWYQQGPGQDPQFLISFYEKMQSDKGSIPDRFSAQQFSDYHSELNMSSLELGDSALYFCASSRRTGSWETQYFGPGTRLLVL.

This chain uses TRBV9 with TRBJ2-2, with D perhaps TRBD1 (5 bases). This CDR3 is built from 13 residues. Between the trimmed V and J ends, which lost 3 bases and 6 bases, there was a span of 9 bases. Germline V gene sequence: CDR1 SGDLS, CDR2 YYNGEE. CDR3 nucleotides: TGTGCCAGCAGCGCCAGGGATCCCGGGGAGCTGTTTTTT. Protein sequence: CASSARDPGELFF.

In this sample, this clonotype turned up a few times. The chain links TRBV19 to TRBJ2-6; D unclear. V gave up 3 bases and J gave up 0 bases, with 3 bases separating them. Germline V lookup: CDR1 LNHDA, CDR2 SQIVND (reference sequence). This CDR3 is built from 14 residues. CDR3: CASSIGSGANVLTF. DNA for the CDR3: TGTGCCAGTAGTATCGGCTCTGGGGCCAACGTCCTGACTTTC.

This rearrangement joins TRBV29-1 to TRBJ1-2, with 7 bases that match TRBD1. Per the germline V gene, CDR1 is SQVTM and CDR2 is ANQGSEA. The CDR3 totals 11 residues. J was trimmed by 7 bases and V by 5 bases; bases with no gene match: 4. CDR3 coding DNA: TGCAGCGTTAGGACAGGCGGTGGCTACACCTTC. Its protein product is CSVRTGGGYTF.

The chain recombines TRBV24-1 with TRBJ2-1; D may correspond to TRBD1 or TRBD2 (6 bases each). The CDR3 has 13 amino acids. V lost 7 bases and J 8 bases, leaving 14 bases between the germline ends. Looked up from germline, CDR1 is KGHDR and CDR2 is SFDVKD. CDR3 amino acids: CATSPLGGDEQFF. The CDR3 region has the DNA TGTGCCACCAGCCCCCTGGGGGGCGATGAGCAGTTCTTC.

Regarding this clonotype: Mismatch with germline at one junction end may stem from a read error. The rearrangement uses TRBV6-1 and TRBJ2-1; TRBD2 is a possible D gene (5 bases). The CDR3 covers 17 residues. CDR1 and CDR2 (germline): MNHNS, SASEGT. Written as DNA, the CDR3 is TGTGCCATCAGTGAGTCGGAGCGGCTCTATAGGAACAATGAGCAGTTCTTC. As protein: CAISESERLYRNNEQFF.

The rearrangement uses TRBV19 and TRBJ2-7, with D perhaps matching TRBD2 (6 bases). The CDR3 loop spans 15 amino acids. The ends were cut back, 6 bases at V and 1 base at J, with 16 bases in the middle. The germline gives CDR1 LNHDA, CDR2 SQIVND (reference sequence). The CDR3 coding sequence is TGTGCCAGTAGCCCCTCCGGGAGAGGTTCCTACGAGCAGTACGTC. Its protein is CASSPSGRGSYEQYV.

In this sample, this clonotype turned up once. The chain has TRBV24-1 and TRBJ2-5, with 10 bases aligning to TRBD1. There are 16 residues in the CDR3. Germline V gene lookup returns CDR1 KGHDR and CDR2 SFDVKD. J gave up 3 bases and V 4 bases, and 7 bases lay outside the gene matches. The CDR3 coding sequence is TGTGCCACCAGTGAGCTGGGACAGGGGATAAAAGAGACCCAGTACTTC. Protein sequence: CATSELGQGIKETQYF.

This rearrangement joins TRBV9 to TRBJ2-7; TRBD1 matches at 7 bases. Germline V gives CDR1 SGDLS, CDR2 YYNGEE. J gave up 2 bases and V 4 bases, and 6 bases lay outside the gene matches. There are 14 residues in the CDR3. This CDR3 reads CASSPRQGTYEQYF. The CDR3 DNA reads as TGTGCCAGCAGCCCAAGACAGGGTACCTACGAGCAGTACTTC.

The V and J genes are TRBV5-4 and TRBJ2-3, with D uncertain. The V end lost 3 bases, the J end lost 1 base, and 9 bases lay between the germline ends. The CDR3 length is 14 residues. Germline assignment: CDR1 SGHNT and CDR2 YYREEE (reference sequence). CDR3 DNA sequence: TGTGCCAGCAGCTGGCGTAGGGGCACAGATACGCAGTATTTT. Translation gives CASSWRRGTDTQYF.

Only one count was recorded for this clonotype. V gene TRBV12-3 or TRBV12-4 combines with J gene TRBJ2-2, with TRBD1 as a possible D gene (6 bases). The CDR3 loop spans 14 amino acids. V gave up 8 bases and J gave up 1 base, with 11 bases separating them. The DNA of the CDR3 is TGTGCCAGCGGGGGCAGGGTGAACACCGGGGAGCTGTTTTTT. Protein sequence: CASGGRVNTGELFF.

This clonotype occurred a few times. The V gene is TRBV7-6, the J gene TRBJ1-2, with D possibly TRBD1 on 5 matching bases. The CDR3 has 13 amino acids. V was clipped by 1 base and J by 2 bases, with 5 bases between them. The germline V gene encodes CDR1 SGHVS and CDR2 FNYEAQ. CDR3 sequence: CASSLEGNYGYTF. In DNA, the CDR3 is TGTGCCAGCAGCTTAGAGGGGAACTATGGCTACACCTTC.

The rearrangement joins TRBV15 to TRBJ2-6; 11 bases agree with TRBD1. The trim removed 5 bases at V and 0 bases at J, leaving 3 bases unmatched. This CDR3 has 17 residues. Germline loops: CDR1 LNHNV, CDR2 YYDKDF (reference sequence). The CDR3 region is CATSRDRGSSGANVLTF. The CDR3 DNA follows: TGTGCCACCAGCCGGGACAGGGGGAGCTCTGGGGCCAACGTCCTGACTTTC.

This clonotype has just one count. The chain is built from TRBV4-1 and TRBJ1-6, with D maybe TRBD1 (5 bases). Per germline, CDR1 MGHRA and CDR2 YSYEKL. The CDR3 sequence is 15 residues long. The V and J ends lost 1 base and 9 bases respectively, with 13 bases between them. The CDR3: CASSQGGTLGSPLHF. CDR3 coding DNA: TGCGCCAGCAGCCAAGGTGGGACCCTGGGTTCACCCCTCCACTTT.

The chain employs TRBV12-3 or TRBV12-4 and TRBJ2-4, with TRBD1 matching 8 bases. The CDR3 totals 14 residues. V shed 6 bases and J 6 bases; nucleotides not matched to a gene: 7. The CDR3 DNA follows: TGTGCCAGCAGCCGACAGGGGTTCGGAAACATTCAGTACTTC. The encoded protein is CASSRQGFGNIQYF.

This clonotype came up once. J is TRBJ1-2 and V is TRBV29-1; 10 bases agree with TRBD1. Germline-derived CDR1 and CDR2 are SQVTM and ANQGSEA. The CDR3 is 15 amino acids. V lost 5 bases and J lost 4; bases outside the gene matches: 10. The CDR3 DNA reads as TGCAGCGTTCCAGGCCAGGACAGGGGGTCCTATGGCTACACCTTC. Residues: CSVPGQDRGSYGYTF.

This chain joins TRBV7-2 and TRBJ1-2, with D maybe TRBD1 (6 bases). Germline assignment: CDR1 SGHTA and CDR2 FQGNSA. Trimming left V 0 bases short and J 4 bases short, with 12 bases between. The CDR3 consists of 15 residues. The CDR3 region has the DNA TGTGCCAGCAGCTTAGCCCTGGACAGATCCTATGGCTACACCTTC. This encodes CASSLALDRSYGYTF.

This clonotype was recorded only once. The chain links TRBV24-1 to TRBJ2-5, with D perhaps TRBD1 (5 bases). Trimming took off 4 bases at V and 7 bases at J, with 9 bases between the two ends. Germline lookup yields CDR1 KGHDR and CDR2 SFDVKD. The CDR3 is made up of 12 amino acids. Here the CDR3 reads CATSDQGVTQYF. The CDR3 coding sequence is TGTGCCACCAGTGACCAGGGTGTGACCCAGTACTTC.

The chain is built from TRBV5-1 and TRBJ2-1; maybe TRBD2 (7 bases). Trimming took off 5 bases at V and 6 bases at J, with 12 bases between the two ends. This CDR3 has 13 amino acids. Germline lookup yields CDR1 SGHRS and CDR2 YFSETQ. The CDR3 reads CASRRGASNEQFF. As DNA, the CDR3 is TGCGCCAGCAGACGGGGGGCGAGCAATGAGCAGTTCTTC.

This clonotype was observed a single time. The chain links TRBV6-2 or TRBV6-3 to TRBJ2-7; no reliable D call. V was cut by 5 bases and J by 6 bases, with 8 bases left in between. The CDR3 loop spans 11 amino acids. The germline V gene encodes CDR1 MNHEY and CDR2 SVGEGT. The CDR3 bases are TGTGCCAGCAGTCAACAGCGCGAGCAGTACTTC. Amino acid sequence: CASSQQREQYF.